This entry lists 24 T cell receptor beta chains sequenced from one sample in a study of blood T cells in healthy people across ages. Through a sample-barcoded 5' primer and a J-beta primer mix, a second PCR was run for about 7 to 12 cycles. TCRdb passed the 5' RACE reads through MiXCR, listing each CDR3 protein once. The table records about 800,000 distinct CDR3 sequences, around 25% of them present only once. The same specimen was also included in a second study, on T cells of mothers and their children.

Input material: blood. These receptor sequences come from a boy aged 5-17 years in good health.

This clonotype has more than one count but fewer than ten. CDR3 loop: CASSYPSGGNYEQYF. In DNA form, the CDR3 reads TGTGCCAGCAGTTACCCTAGCGGGGGGAACTACGAGCAGTACTTC. This rearrangement joins TRBV6-6 to TRBJ2-5; 11 positions agree with TRBD2. The J call may be incorrect, as the DNA end agrees better with TRBJ2-7. The CDR3 extends over 15 amino acids. Germline V gene lookup returns CDR1 MNHNY and CDR2 SVGAGI (reference sequence).

The chain joins TRBV4-3 to TRBJ2-1; TRBD2 matches 7 bases. The DNA end lines up better with TRBJ2-7; the J call may be wrong. Germline V gene sequence: CDR1 LGHNA, CDR2 YSLEER. The CDR3 has 15 amino acids. CDR3 nucleotides: TGCGCCAGCAGCCCGGGGACTACCCAGTCCTACGAGCAGTACTTC. Its translation: CASSPGTTQSYEQYF.

The chain couples TRBV7-8 to TRBJ1-4; TRBD1 is a possible D gene (5 bases). The CDR3 runs to 17 residues. Germline V gives CDR1 SGHVS, CDR2 FQNEAQ. Trimming stripped 0 bases from V and 7 bases from J, with 18 bases between. CDR3 in DNA: TGTGCCAGCAGCTTAGCTCGGGGCGGGGGAGGGGCTGAAAAACTGTTTTTT. Translated: CASSLARGGGGAEKLFF.

J is TRBJ2-3 and V is TRBV7-2, with D perhaps TRBD1 or TRBD2 (5 bases each). The length of the CDR3 is 15 residues. Trimming removed 1 base from V and 4 bases from J, with 12 bases in between. Looked up from germline, CDR1 is SGHTA and CDR2 is FQGNSA. The CDR3 nucleotides read TGTGCCAGCAGCTTAGGGGGGATTAGCGCAGATACGCAGTATTTT. Translation gives CASSLGGISADTQYF.

This clonotype was counted between two and nine times. The chain recombines TRBV28 with TRBJ1-2, with 8 nucleotides matching TRBD1. Germline V lookup: CDR1 MDHEN, CDR2 SYDVKM. Trimming took 7 bases from V and 3 from J; bases not matched to a gene: 10. This CDR3 has 15 amino acids. The CDR3 nucleotides read TGTGCCAGCAACGGACAGGGTAGGGGCGACTATGGCTACACCTTC. It yields the protein CASNGQGRGDYGYTF.

The V call is TRBV18, the J call TRBJ2-5; no clear D gene. The V gene's germline CDR1 is KGHSH and CDR2 LQKENI. CDR3 length equals 12 residues. Trimming shortened V by 3 bases and J by 4 bases, and 6 bases separated the two germline ends. CDR3 sequence reads: CASSPYTETQYF. In nucleotides, the CDR3 is TGTGCCAGCTCACCGTACACAGAGACCCAGTACTTC.

This clonotype was seen a handful of times. This chain uses TRBV12-3 or TRBV12-4 with TRBJ1-2; D not certain. V lost 6 bases and J lost 0, with 17 bases in between. The CDR3 length is 16 residues. Here the CDR3 reads CASRNRNQPPNYGYTF. Written as DNA, the CDR3 is TGTGCCAGCAGGAATCGCAACCAACCCCCTAACTATGGCTACACCTTC.

This clonotype showed up just a few times. The chain employs TRBV6-4 and TRBJ2-3; 7 nucleotides agree with TRBD2. The CDR3 is 14 residues long. The junction had 6 bases not matched to a gene; V was cut back by 5 bases and J by 4 bases. Germline CDR1 reads MRHNA; CDR2 reads SNTAGT. CDR3 coding DNA: TGTGCCAGCAGTCCCAGCGGGACCTCAGATACGCAGTATTTT. Translation: CASSPSGTSDTQYF.

V is TRBV10-3 and J is TRBJ2-7; D remains ambiguous. V lost 5 bases to trimming and J lost 2 bases, with 13 bases between them. The CDR3 totals 14 residues. Germline V gene lookup returns CDR1 ENHRY and CDR2 SYGVKD. In DNA, the CDR3 is TGTGCCATCAGTAGACTTGGCGAGGCCTACGAGCAGTACTTC. Translated: CAISRLGEAYEQYF.

This clonotype was seen a handful of times. The chain employs TRBV6-2 or TRBV6-3 and TRBJ2-7, with 9 bases matching TRBD1. Germline-derived CDR1 and CDR2 are MNHEY and SVGEGT. Trimming cost V 6 bases and J 7 bases; bases outside gene matches: 7. CDR3 length equals 13 residues. CDR3 DNA sequence: TGTGCCAGCAGGCGACAGGGGACAGGGGAGCAGTACTTC. Translated: CASRRQGTGEQYF.

The chain couples TRBV5-1 to TRBJ2-1, with D unresolved. This CDR3 has 16 amino acids. From germline, CDR1 is SGHRS and CDR2 YFSETQ. The V end was cut by 4 bases, the J end by 0 bases, with 14 bases between. CDR3 in amino acids: CASSVDHSSSYNEQFF. CDR3 DNA sequence: TGCGCCAGCAGCGTCGATCACTCTAGCTCCTACAATGAGCAGTTCTTC.

The chain joins TRBV20-1 to TRBJ2-5; D unresolved. The DNA end is a closer match to TRBJ2-7, so the J assignment may be wrong. Germline assignment: CDR1 DFQATT and CDR2 SNEGSKA (reference sequence). The CDR3 runs 13 residues. As DNA, the CDR3 is TGCAGTGCTAGAGATCTAACTGGCCACGAGCAGTACTTC. This translates into CSARDLTGHEQYF.

In this sample, this clonotype turned up a few times. V is TRBV10-3 and J is TRBJ2-5; D unresolved. The end of the DNA fits TRBJ2-7 better, so the J call may be wrong. Per germline, CDR1 ENHRY and CDR2 SYGVKD. This CDR3 has 12 amino acids. The CDR3 DNA is TGTGCCATCAGTGGGTCGGCGCGCGAGCAGTACTTC. Translated, it gives CAISGSAREQYF.

This chain joins TRBV20-1 and TRBJ2-7; 7 bases align to TRBD2. V was clipped by 3 bases and J by 1 base; unmatched bases: 9. The germline CDR1 and CDR2 sequences are DFQATT and SNEGSKA (reference sequence). The CDR3 runs 15 residues. The CDR3 loop is CSARPFGGSSYEQYF. For the CDR3, the DNA is TGCAGTGCTAGGCCCTTTGGCGGGAGTTCCTACGAGCAGTACTTC.

Remarks on this clonotype: Germline and junction disagree at one end, which may indicate a read error. V gene TRBV20-1 combines with J gene TRBJ1-5; D perhaps matches TRBD1 (6 bases). The germline V gene has CDR1 DFQATT and CDR2 SNEGSKA (reference sequence). The CDR3 runs to 16 residues. The CDR3 sequence: CSARDLIGGGNQPQHF. The DNA of the CDR3 is TGCAGCGCTAGAGATCTCATCGGGGGCGGCAATCAGCCCCAGCATTTT.

The chain has TRBV14 and TRBJ2-1, with 7 positions matching TRBD2. The CDR3 is 15 residues long. J was trimmed by 1 base and V by 4 bases; bases with no gene match: 4. Germline CDR1 and CDR2: SGHDN and FVKESK. The CDR3 loop is CASSPAGTSYNEQFF. As DNA, the CDR3 is TGTGCCAGCAGCCCAGCGGGGACGTCCTACAATGAGCAGTTCTTC.

This chain connects TRBV29-1 to TRBJ1-2, with D possibly being TRBD1 (5 bases). CDR3 size: 13 residues. The V end was cut by 4 bases, the J end by 4 bases, with 13 bases between. The germline gives CDR1 SQVTM, CDR2 ANQGSEA. CDR3 protein: CSVVQGNFYGYTF. Here the CDR3 DNA reads TGCAGCGTTGTTCAGGGCAATTTCTATGGCTACACCTTC.

Only a few counts were recorded for this clonotype. The genes are TRBV3-1 and TRBJ1-4; D not certain. V was shortened by 1 base and J by 6 bases, with 6 bases between the two germline ends. The CDR3 is 13 amino acids. Germline loops: CDR1 LGHDT, CDR2 YNNKEL (reference sequence). The CDR3 DNA reads as TGTGCCAGCAGCCAAGTAAAGTATGAAAAACTGTTTTTT. Protein: CASSQVKYEKLFF. Using reference TRBV3-1 and TRBJ1-4 for the parts outside the CDR3, the full variable domain is DTAVSQTPKYLVTQMGNDKSIKCEQNLGHDTMYWYKQDSKKFLKIMFSYNNKELIINETVPNRFSPKSPDKAHLNLHINSLELGDSAVYFCASSQVKYEKLFFGSGTQLSVL.

V and J are TRBV19 and TRBJ2-5, with D perhaps TRBD2 (5 bases). The J call could be wrong; TRBJ2-1 is a better fit for the DNA end. The CDR3 spans 14 residues. Germline lookup yields CDR1 LNHDA and CDR2 SQIVND (reference sequence). Written as DNA, the CDR3 is TGTGCCAGTAGTATAGGCGAGGGTATGGATGAGCAGTTCTTC. It is translated as CASSIGEGMDEQFF.

The chain employs TRBV19 and TRBJ2-5; 11 positions match TRBD2. This CDR3 is 15 amino acids long. Germline V CDR1 and CDR2: LNHDA, SQIVND (reference sequence). The J segment lost 5 bases and the V segment lost 5 bases, leaving 7 bases of the junction unmatched. This CDR3 reads CASSAGLAALETQYF. CDR3 sequence (DNA): TGTGCCAGTAGTGCGGGACTAGCGGCACTGGAGACCCAGTACTTC.

The chain couples TRBV20-1 to TRBJ2-5; D is perhaps TRBD1 (6 bases). The DNA end is a closer match to TRBJ2-7, so the J assignment may be wrong. The CDR3 extends over 15 amino acids. Germline CDR1 reads DFQATT; CDR2 reads SNEGSKA (reference sequence). CDR3 coding DNA: TGCAGTGCTAGAAAGGACAGTCTTACCTCCTACGAGCAGTACTTC. Translation gives CSARKDSLTSYEQYF.

The sample holds a few counts of this clonotype. V and J are TRBV6-5 and TRBJ2-2; the D gene is possibly TRBD1 (6 bases). V lost 4 bases to trimming and J lost 6 bases, with 21 bases between them. Germline V CDR1 and CDR2: MNHEY, SVGAGI. The CDR3 length is 17 residues. The CDR3 nucleotides are TGTGCCAGCAGTTTGACAGGCTCGAGCCGGGGCGCCGGGGAGCTGTTTTTT. This encodes CASSLTGSSRGAGELFF.

This clonotype was counted between two and nine times. CDR3 nucleotides: TGTGCCAGCTCACCAGCAGCCTCCGGGACAGGGTTGTTCGAGCAGTACTTC. Protein: CASSPAASGTGLFEQYF. The chain recombines TRBV18 with TRBJ2-5, with 9 bases matching TRBD1. The DNA end lines up better with TRBJ2-7; the J call may be wrong. Germline CDR1 and CDR2: KGHSH and LQKENI. This CDR3 region has 17 residues.

This chain uses TRBV7-9 with TRBJ2-3, with 10 bases identical to TRBD1. This CDR3 is 15 amino acids long. CDR1 and CDR2 from the germline V gene are SEHNR and FQNEAQ (reference sequence). V lost 5 bases and J lost 4; bases outside the gene matches: 6. The DNA of the CDR3 is TGTGCCAGCAGCCCCCCGGGACAGGGGCCAGATACGCAGTATTTT. Protein: CASSPPGQGPDTQYF.